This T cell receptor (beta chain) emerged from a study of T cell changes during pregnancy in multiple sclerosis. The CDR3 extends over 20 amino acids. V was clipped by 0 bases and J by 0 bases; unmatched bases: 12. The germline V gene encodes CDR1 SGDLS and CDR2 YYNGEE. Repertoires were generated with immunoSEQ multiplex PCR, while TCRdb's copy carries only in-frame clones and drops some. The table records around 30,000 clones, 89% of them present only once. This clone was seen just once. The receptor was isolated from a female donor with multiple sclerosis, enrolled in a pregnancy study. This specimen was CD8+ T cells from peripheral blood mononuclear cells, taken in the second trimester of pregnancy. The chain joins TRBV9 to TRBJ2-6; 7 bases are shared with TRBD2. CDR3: CASSVAPARGESSGANVLTF. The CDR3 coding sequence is TGTGCCAGCAGCGTAGCCCCCGCCCGGGGGGAAAGCTCTGGGGCCAACGTCCTGACTTTC.